These 22 T cell receptor beta chains share one sample of origin, sequenced in a study of blood T cell repertoires in COVID-19. Clones were sequenced by immunoSEQ multiplex PCR, and TCRdb holds only the in-frame ones, with some missing. The sample holds approximately 50,000 clones, 81% seen once. Sequencing was done on a sample of peripheral blood. These receptors were collected from a woman of 80 years or more with COVID-19, enrolled during active disease.

The CDR3 DNA follows: TGCGCCAGCAGCCCGGACAGTGTTCAGCCCCAGCATTTT. Translating it yields CASSPDSVQPQHF. The rearrangement joins TRBV5-1 to TRBJ1-5; a possible D gene is TRBD1 (6 bases). Looked up from germline, CDR1 is SGHRS and CDR2 is YFSETQ. CDR3 size: 13 residues. V was clipped by 4 bases and J by 6 bases, with 11 bases between them. The full variable domain, with the rest looked up from reference TRBV5-1 and TRBJ1-5, is KAGVTQTPRYLIKTRGQQVTLSCSPISGHRSVSWYQQTPGQGLQFLFEYFSETQRNKGNFPGRFSGRQFSNSRSEMNVSTLELGDSALYLCASSPDSVQPQHFGDGTRLSIL.

This clone was observed a few times. The chain employs TRBV28 and TRBJ1-2; possibly TRBD1 for D (6 bases). This CDR3 is built from 15 residues. CDR1 is MDHEN and CDR2 is SYDVKM in the germline V gene. The V gene lost 5 bases and the J gene lost 0 bases, with 13 bases spanning the gap. The CDR3 reads CASSPRGSANYGYTF. CDR3 DNA: TGTGCCAGCAGTCCCAGGGGATCAGCTAACTATGGCTACACCTTC.

This clone is a singleton in its sample. This chain connects TRBV12-3 or TRBV12-4 to TRBJ2-2, with D unresolved. The CDR3 sequence is 13 residues long. Trimming took off 7 bases at V and 0 bases at J, with 6 bases between the two ends. The CDR3 DNA follows: TGTGCCAGCACTACTACGAACACCGGGGAGCTGTTTTTT. This encodes CASTTTNTGELFF.

J is TRBJ1-3 and V is TRBV11-2; perhaps TRBD1 as D (5 bases). Germline V lookup: CDR1 SGHAT, CDR2 FQNNGV. The CDR3 sequence is 15 residues long. V lost 1 base and J lost 4, with 11 bases in between. CDR3 nucleotides: TGTGCCAGCAGCTTAGGGGGGGTAACCGGAAACACCATATATTTT. Translating it yields CASSLGGVTGNTIYF.

This sequence joins TRBV27 and TRBJ2-5, with 10 bases aligning to TRBD1. Trimming removed 5 bases from V and 6 bases from J; junction bases left unmatched: 6. Germline assignment: CDR1 MNHEY and CDR2 SMNVEV (reference sequence). The CDR3 is 14 residues long. CDR3 sequence: CASSHGQGEQTQYF. The DNA for the CDR3 is TGTGCCAGCAGTCACGGACAGGGGGAACAGACCCAGTACTTC.

The rearrangement uses TRBV10-3 and TRBJ1-2, with D possibly being TRBD1 (5 bases). Deletions cut 3 bases from V and 4 bases from J, with 9 bases between. The CDR3 has 13 amino acids. Germline values: CDR1 ENHRY, CDR2 SYGVKD. The CDR3 loop is CAISDTGPYGYTF. CDR3 nucleotides: TGTGCCATCAGTGATACAGGACCCTATGGCTACACCTTC.

The chain links TRBV14 to TRBJ1-2; the match to TRBD1 covers 8 bases. Unmatched junction bases numbered 10, after V lost 5 bases and J lost 8 bases. CDR3 length: 14 amino acids. CDR1 SGHDN and CDR2 FVKESK come from the germline V gene. The CDR3 nucleotides read TGTGCCAGCAGCTTCCGGGACAGGCGGCACGGCTACACCTTC. Protein sequence: CASSFRDRRHGYTF.

V gene TRBV30 combines with J gene TRBJ2-7; a possible D gene is TRBD2 (5 bases). V lost 4 bases, J lost 2 bases, and 15 bases lay in between. Looked up from germline, CDR1 is GTSNPN and CDR2 is SVGIG (reference sequence). The CDR3 runs 14 residues. The CDR3: CAWTARESAYEQYF. The DNA of the CDR3 is TGTGCCTGGACCGCTAGGGAGAGTGCCTACGAGCAGTACTTC.

This chain joins TRBV14 and TRBJ1-6, with D possibly TRBD1 on 6 matching bases. Trimming cost V 8 bases and J 9 bases, with 17 bases left between them. CDR3 length: 14 amino acids. Germline V gene lookup returns CDR1 SGHDN and CDR2 FVKESK. The CDR3 DNA reads as TGTGCCAGCTCGACGGGGGGCGCGGGTTCACCCCTCCACTTT. As protein: CASSTGGAGSPLHF.

This chain joins TRBV7-9 and TRBJ2-3; 13 nucleotides agree with TRBD2. The V gene's germline CDR1 is SEHNR and CDR2 FQNEAQ (reference sequence). The CDR3 is 18 amino acids. The V gene end was trimmed by 6 bases and the J gene end by 3 bases; junction bases not matched to a gene: 12. The CDR3 DNA sequence: TGTGCCAGCAGGGCCTCAGGGACTAGCGGGAATCCGACAGATACGCAGTATTTT. Its protein product is CASRASGTSGNPTDTQYF.

The rearrangement links TRBV18 to TRBJ2-7; D is ambiguous. CDR3 length: 15 amino acids. Germline V lookup: CDR1 KGHSH, CDR2 LQKENI. Trimming cost V 2 bases and J 6 bases, with 17 bases left between them. CDR3 residues: CASSPTAHTNGEQYF. The CDR3 DNA is TGTGCCAGCTCACCAACCGCACACACTAACGGCGAGCAGTACTTC. The full variable domain, with the rest looked up from reference TRBV18 and TRBJ2-7, is NAGVMQNPRHLVRRRGQEARLRCSPMKGHSHVYWYRQLPEEGLKFMVYLQKENIIDESGMPKERFSAEFPKEGPSILRIQQVVRGDSAAYFCASSPTAHTNGEQYFGPGTRLTVT.

This chain uses TRBV5-6 with TRBJ2-3; perhaps TRBD1 as D (6 bases). The CDR3 totals 18 residues. Germline CDR1 is SGHDT and CDR2 is YYEEEE. Trimming took 6 bases from V and 2 from J, leaving 25 bases between them. The CDR3 DNA follows: TGTGCCAGCACCCGCGAGGGGGAGCATGCACCCCACACAGATACGCAGTATTTT. Protein product: CASTREGEHAPHTDTQYF.

The rearrangement joins TRBV11-2 to TRBJ2-7, with TRBD2 matching 7 bases. Germline V gene sequence: CDR1 SGHAT, CDR2 FQNNGV. Trimming removed 5 bases from V and 1 base from J; junction bases left unmatched: 17. The CDR3 is 18 residues long. CDR3 protein: CASSPLWPGGSPSYEQYF. DNA of the CDR3: TGTGCCAGCAGCCCCCTTTGGCCGGGAGGTTCACCGTCCTACGAGCAGTACTTC.

This chain connects TRBV11-2 to TRBJ2-1; D not resolved. This CDR3 has 16 residues. Trimming stripped 0 bases from V and 0 bases from J, with 9 bases between. Germline CDR1 SGHAT, CDR2 FQNNGV. The CDR3 here is CASSLEAPTSYNEQFF. The CDR3 nucleotides are TGTGCCAGCAGCTTAGAGGCCCCAACCTCCTACAATGAGCAGTTCTTC.

The gene calls are TRBV3-1 (or the pseudogene TRBV3-2) and TRBJ2-1; tentative D call: TRBD2 (5 bases). Trimming removed 1 base from V and 8 bases from J, with 18 bases in between. The CDR3 sequence is 16 residues long. The V gene's germline CDR1 is LGHDT and CDR2 YNNKEL (reference sequence). This CDR3 reads CASSQGTSGPRDEQFF. The CDR3 DNA is TGTGCCAGCAGCCAAGGTACCAGCGGCCCACGGGATGAGCAGTTCTTC.

This rearrangement joins TRBV18 to TRBJ2-1; D possibly corresponds to TRBD2 (5 bases). The CDR3 sequence is 15 residues long. Per germline, CDR1 KGHSH and CDR2 LQKENI. The ends were cut back, 6 bases at V and 9 bases at J, with 21 bases in the middle. The DNA for the CDR3 is TGTGCCAGCTCGCCAAGGGCTGGCGGACTTGCTGAGCAGTTCTTC. Protein sequence: CASSPRAGGLAEQFF.

The rearrangement joins TRBV6-2 or TRBV6-3 to TRBJ2-7; 14 bases map to TRBD2. The V and J ends lost 6 bases and 1 base, in that order; junction bases with no gene match: 8. The CDR3 contains 17 residues. Germline CDR1 and CDR2: MNHEY and SVGEGT. CDR3 DNA sequence: TGTGCCAGCAGCAGAGGGACTAGCGGGAGAATATCCTACGAGCAGTACTTC. Encoded protein: CASSRGTSGRISYEQYF.

This rearrangement joins TRBV5-1 to TRBJ2-5; D is perhaps TRBD2 (5 bases). Looked up from germline, CDR1 is SGHRS and CDR2 is YFSETQ. The V gene lost 1 base and the J gene lost 2 bases, with 12 bases spanning the gap. The CDR3 length is 15 residues. The CDR3 DNA reads TGCGCCAGCAGCTTGTACTCCGGAGGTCAAGAGACCCAGTACTTC. This sequence encodes CASSLYSGGQETQYF.

This clone turned up a few times. J is TRBJ2-2 and V is TRBV30; TRBD2 matches at 12 bases. V shed 5 bases and J 5 bases; nucleotides not matched to a gene: 12. The CDR3 has 17 amino acids. In germline, CDR1 is GTSNPN, CDR2 SVGIG (reference sequence). The CDR3 sequence is CAWWDYLAGGSTGELFF. For the CDR3, the DNA is TGTGCCTGGTGGGACTATCTAGCGGGAGGGTCTACCGGGGAGCTGTTTTTT.

This CDR3 is CASSFTQGGRKTDTQYF. The CDR3 DNA sequence: TGTGCCAGCAGCTTCACCCAAGGCGGGAGGAAGACAGATACGCAGTATTTT. This chain uses TRBV5-4 with TRBJ2-3; 8 nucleotides align to TRBD2. V gave up 2 bases and J gave up 3 bases; unmatched junction bases: 11. This CDR3 has 17 amino acids. From germline, CDR1 is SGHNT and CDR2 YYREEE (reference sequence).

The V gene is TRBV5-4, the J gene TRBJ1-3; D is unresolved. V was shortened by 1 base and J by 4 bases, with 12 bases between the two germline ends. CDR3 size: 15 residues. Germline values: CDR1 SGHNT, CDR2 YYREEE (reference sequence). CDR3 DNA sequence: TGTGCCAGCAGCTTGTACGGGGTATTAGGAAACACCATATATTTT. Its protein product is CASSLYGVLGNTIYF. The full variable domain, rest sourced from reference TRBV5-4 and TRBJ1-3, is ETGVTQSPTHLIKTRGQQVTLRCSSQSGHNTVSWYQQALGQGPQFIFQYYREEENGRGNFPPRFSGLQFPNYSSELNVNALELDDSALYLCASSLYGVLGNTIYFGEGSWLTVV.

The gene calls are TRBV19 and TRBJ2-2, with D maybe TRBD1 (6 bases). V was pared by 3 bases and J by 5 bases, with 13 bases between. The germline V gene encodes CDR1 LNHDA and CDR2 SQIVND (reference sequence). This CDR3 is built from 15 residues. For the CDR3, the DNA is TGTGCCAGTAGTATCGAACAGGGTAGAACCGGGGAGCTGTTTTTT. Its translation: CASSIEQGRTGELFF. Full variable domain (remainder filled in from reference TRBV19 and TRBJ2-2): DGGITQSPKYLFRKEGQNVTLSCEQNLNHDAMYWYRQDPGQGLRLIYYSQIVNDFQKGDIAEGYSVSREKKESFPLTVTSAQKNPTAFYLCASSIEQGRTGELFFGEGSRLTVL.